This T cell receptor (beta chain) was identified during a study of graft-versus-host responses after intestinal transplantation (dated by TCRdb to the early 2020s). Broadly, across the study: The transplants that recipients got were multivisceral, liver-intestinal, or isolated intestinal. A peak of at least 4% donor T cells among recipient peripheral blood mononuclear cells was the definition used for donor T cell macrochimerism. Alloreactive clones were identified by sequencing pre-transplant mixed lymphocyte reaction products and comparing these products with unstimulated pre-transplant donor and recipient T cells. The cohort enrolled 24 intestinal transplant recipients, one of whom was a retransplant, and a few patients without pretransplant specimens were excluded. Rather than being sequenced by the commercial service, samples from a few later patients were sequenced in-house on an Illumina MiSeq and processed with MiXCR. All recipients received anti-thymocyte globulin induction followed by maintenance tacrolimus and steroids for three to four years. After intestinal transplantation, graft-versus-host and host-versus-graft alloreactive T cell clones were followed in the graft, circulation and bone marrow using bulk TCR-beta CDR3 sequencing.

Dithiothreitol, EDTA incubations and collagenase D digestion were used to isolate intraepithelial and lamina propria lymphocytes from graft specimens. Bulk TCR-beta sequencing was performed on serial intestinal graft biopsy specimens collected as late as 600 days after transplant. A remark on this clone: The antigen it binds to is not known. Base-call qualities are not available, and no considerably larger clone is one nucleotide away.

Library prep was done by the immunoSEQ multiplex PCR assay. For most patients, high-throughput TCR-beta CDR3 sequencing of genomic DNA was performed by Adaptive Biotechnologies. The authors processed their data as follows. Adaptive's ImmunoSEQ software was the source of the TCR sequencing data for 15 to 20 patients, while a few other patients were processed with MiXCR and VDJtools. CDR3 nucleotide sequences shared between donor and recipient were removed because their origin could not be assigned. To be classed as alloreactive, a clone needed at least 2-fold expansion over unstimulated cells and a minimum CFSE-low frequency of 0.002% (template counts) or 0.001% (read counts). Clones were considered mappable if detected in sequenced pre-transplant spleen, lymph node, or MLR CFSE-low populations of the donor or recipient. Cumulative frequency of alloreactive clones was calculated as a percentage of all sequences weighted by copy number. The source is immuneACCESS, and TCRdb retained only in-frame sequences with V and J called. Part of the clones is not carried over; for the studies checked, unresolved V genes explain less than half of this, and the remainder is unexplained. The V and J calls and clone size were taken over from that table, and D and trimming were inferred from the DNA. Counted in this sample were thousands of clones; about two thirds of them appeared once. The top ten constitute 4% to 6% of the sample.

CDR1 is given as LNHNV and CDR2 as YYDKDF, both from the germline V gene (reference sequence). Trimmed from V: 5 bases; trimmed from J: 8 bases; junction bases lacking a gene match: 9. Inclusive of the bounding cysteine and phenylalanine, the CDR3 is 15 residues long. The entry retains the CDR3 DNA only, 45 bases that are in frame from base 1. Broad study findings and their caveats: The relatively low number and heterogeneity of intestinal transplant patients limited the conclusions. High GvH to HvG T cell clonal ratios were observed in the allografts of patients with donor T cell macrochimerism. GvH clones were detected in recipient bone marrow, and some of these GvH clones were observed earlier in ileal mucosa or blood, consistent with an intestinal mucosal origin. Early after transplant, peak levels of circulating GvH clones were found to be associated with declines in HvG clones.

The rearrangement combines TRBV15 with TRBJ1-4; 9 central bases correspond to TRBD1. The sequence was collected from a human patient who received an intestinal transplant, so some T cells may come from the graft donor. The starting material was ileum tissue, obtained 50 to 55 days after transplant. The nucleotide sequence is given as TGTGCCACCAGCTCCACCGGGACAGGGAGAGAAAAACTGTTTTTT. Its product reads: CATSSTGTGREKLFF.